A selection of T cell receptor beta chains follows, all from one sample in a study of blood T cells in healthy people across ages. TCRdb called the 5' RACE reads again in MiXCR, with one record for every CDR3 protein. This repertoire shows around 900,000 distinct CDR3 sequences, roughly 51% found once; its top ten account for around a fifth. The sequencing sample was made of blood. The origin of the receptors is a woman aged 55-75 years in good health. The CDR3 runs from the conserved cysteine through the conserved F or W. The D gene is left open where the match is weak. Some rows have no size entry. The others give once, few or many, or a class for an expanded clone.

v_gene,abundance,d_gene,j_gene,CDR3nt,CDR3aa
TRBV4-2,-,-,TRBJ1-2,TGTGCCAGCAGCGCAGCCGTAGCTAACTATGGCTACACCTTC,CASSAAVANYGYTF
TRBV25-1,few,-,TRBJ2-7,TGTGCCAGCAGCCCCCTGGCGGAGCGCGAGCAGTACTTC,CASSPLAEREQYF
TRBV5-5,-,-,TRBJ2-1,TGTGCCAGCAGCTTGGCGCTTTACAATGAGCAGTTCTTC,CASSLALYNEQFF
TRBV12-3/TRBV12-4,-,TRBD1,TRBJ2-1,TGTGCCAGCAGCCTGGATCGGACAGGGGATGACAATGAGCAGTTCTTC,CASSLDRTGDDNEQFF
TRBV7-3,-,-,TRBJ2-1,TGTGCCAGCAGCCCCGGCGTAGTCAATGAGCAGTTCTTC,CASSPGVVNEQFF
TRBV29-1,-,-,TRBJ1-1,TGCAGCGTTGAAGCGACCAGGGACACTGAAGCTTTCTTT,CSVEATRDTEAFF
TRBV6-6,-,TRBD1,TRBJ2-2,TGTGCCAGCAGACGACAGGGTGGCGGCACCGGGGAGCTGTTTTTT,CASRRQGGGTGELFF
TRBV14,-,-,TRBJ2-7,TGTGCCAGCAGCCAAGCCGCTAGAAGCGAGCAGTACTTC,CASSQAARSEQYF
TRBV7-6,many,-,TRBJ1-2,TGTGCCAGCAGCCCCAATCAACCTCAGGCGGGTGGCTACACCTTC,CASSPNQPQAGGYTF
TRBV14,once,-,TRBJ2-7,TGTGCCAGCAGCCAAAATAACTATGTCACCTACGAGCAGTACTTC,CASSQNNYVTYEQYF
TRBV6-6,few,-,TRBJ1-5,TGTGCCAGCAGCCTCTCGGGGGGGGTACAGCCCCAGCATTTT,CASSLSGGVQPQHF
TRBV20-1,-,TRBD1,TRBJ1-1,TGCAGTGCTTTGACAGGGGGTATCACTGAAGCTTTCTTT,CSALTGGITEAFF
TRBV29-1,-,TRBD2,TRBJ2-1,TGCAGTTCATGGACTAGCTTCAATGAGCAGTTCTTC,CSSWTSFNEQFF
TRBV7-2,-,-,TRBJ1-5,TGTGCCAGCAGCTTAAATGCCAATCAGCCCCAGCATTTT,CASSLNANQPQHF
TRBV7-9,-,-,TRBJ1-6,TGCGCCAGCAGCTCGGAACAAAATAATTCACCCCTCCACTTT,CASSSEQNNSPLHF
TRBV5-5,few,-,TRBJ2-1,TGTGCCAGCAGCTCTGGGGCGAACAATGAGCAGTTCTTC,CASSSGANNEQFF
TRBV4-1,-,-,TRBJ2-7,TGCGCCAGCAGCCCAGGACTCCGACCCGGAGAGACCCGGTACTTC,CASSPGLRPGETRYF
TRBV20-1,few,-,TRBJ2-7,TGCAGTGCTAGAGATCGAGCATTCGAGCAGTACTTC,CSARDRAFEQYF
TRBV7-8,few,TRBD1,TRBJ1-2,TGTGCCAGCAGCGTCCAACCGGGACAGGGACCGGGTAGGGACACCTTC,CASSVQPGQGPGRDTF
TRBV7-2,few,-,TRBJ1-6,TGTGCCAGCAGCTTAGAAAGGAGCTCCTATAATTCACCCCTCCACTTT,CASSLERSSYNSPLHF
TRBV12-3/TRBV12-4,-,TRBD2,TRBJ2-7,TGTGCCAGCAGTTTACTAGCGGGAGTATCCCACGAGCAGTACTTC,CASSLLAGVSHEQYF
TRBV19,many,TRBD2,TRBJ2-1,TGTGCCAGCAGCTTAACTAGCGGGTACAATGAGCAGTTCTTC,CASSLTSGYNEQFF